These 22 T cell receptor beta chains originate from one sample sequenced in a study of tumor-infiltrating lymphocytes in oesophageal squamous cell carcinoma. A single record per CDR3 protein comes from TCRdb applying MiXCR to the PCR reads. The repertoire holds 9,900 or so distinct CDR3 sequences, about 60% seen once, with approximately 30% in the top ten. The sequencing input was esophageal tumor tissue. Receptors were obtained from a male donor with esophageal squamous cell carcinoma.

The CDR3 is CASKSKGDQPQHF. DNA for the CDR3: TGTGCCAGCAAGTCGAAGGGGGATCAGCCCCAGCATTTT. This chain joins TRBV12-3 or TRBV12-4 and TRBJ1-5, with D tentatively TRBD1 (6 bases). This CDR3 region has 13 residues. Between the trimmed V and J ends, which lost 7 bases and 5 bases, there was a span of 12 bases.

This chain uses TRBV7-4 with TRBJ2-5; 7 bases are a match to TRBD1. The CDR3 runs 17 residues. The germline V gene encodes CDR1 SGHVT and CDR2 SQSDAQ. The V and J ends lost 0 bases and 3 bases, in that order; junction bases with no gene match: 10. CDR3 in DNA: TGTGCCAGCAGCTTAGCTTTGGGACAGTCGCGAAAAGAGACCCAGTACTTC. Its translation: CASSLALGQSRKETQYF.

This rearrangement joins TRBV7-2 to TRBJ1-1, with 10 bases aligning to TRBD1. V trimming: 6 bases; J trimming: 5 bases; junction bases outside the gene matches: 3. Germline CDR1 is SGHTA and CDR2 is FQGNSA. The CDR3 runs to 13 residues. In DNA, the CDR3 is TGTGCCAGCAGACGGACAGGGGGGACTGAAGCTTTCTTT. Protein product: CASRRTGGTEAFF.

The V gene is TRBV4-3, the J gene TRBJ1-2; unclear D gene. The V end lost 0 bases, the J end lost 7 bases, and 9 bases lay between the germline ends. The CDR3 totals 13 residues. Germline values: CDR1 LGHNA, CDR2 YSLEER. CDR3 DNA: TGCGCCAGCAGCCAAGATGAAACACGTGGCTACACCTTC. Its protein is CASSQDETRGYTF.

This clonotype is classed as hyperexpanded (1% or more). The chain uses TRBV7-9 and TRBJ2-1, with D tentatively TRBD1 (6 bases). CDR1 SEHNR and CDR2 FQNEAQ come from the germline V gene (reference sequence). The V gene lost 4 bases and the J gene lost 0 bases, with 13 bases spanning the gap. The CDR3 covers 16 residues. CDR3 sequence (DNA): TGTGCCAGCAGCTCCTGGACAGTGAGCTCCTACAATGAGCAGTTCTTC. Its translation: CASSSWTVSSYNEQFF.

V gene TRBV18 combines with J gene TRBJ2-1; TRBD2 agrees at 11 bases. This CDR3 is built from 16 residues. V shed 0 bases and J 5 bases; nucleotides not matched to a gene: 3. Germline CDR1 and CDR2: KGHSH and LQKENI. This CDR3 reads CASSPPMTSGNNEQFF. Here the CDR3 DNA reads TGTGCCAGCTCACCACCGATGACTAGCGGGAACAATGAGCAGTTCTTC.

This chain links TRBV7-2 with TRBJ2-2; 8 bases are a match to TRBD2. Trimming cost V 2 bases and J 4 bases; bases outside gene matches: 6. CDR1 is SGHTA, CDR2 FQGNSA, per germline. The CDR3 spans 16 residues. The CDR3 sequence is CASSLQPGLGTGELFF. CDR3 in DNA: TGTGCCAGCAGCTTACAACCGGGACTAGGCACCGGGGAGCTGTTTTTT.

This chain joins TRBV9 and TRBJ2-5; D may be TRBD2 (5 bases). CDR3 length: 15 residues. The V end lost 3 bases, the J end lost 6 bases, and 18 bases lay between the germline ends. Germline V gene lookup returns CDR1 SGDLS and CDR2 YYNGEE. CDR3 nucleotide sequence: TGTGCCAGCAGCGCCCCAGGTGGGTTCGGGAAGACCCAGTACTTC. This gives the protein CASSAPGGFGKTQYF. Full variable domain (outside the CDR3, taken from reference TRBV9 and TRBJ2-5): DSGVTQTPKHLITATGQRVTLRCSPRSGDLSVYWYQQSLDQGLQFLIQYYNGEERAKGNILERFSAQQFPDLHSELNLSSLELGDSALYFCASSAPGGFGKTQYFGPGTRLLVL.

The chain uses TRBV7-6 and TRBJ1-1; D may be TRBD1 (5 bases). This CDR3 region has 14 residues. Between the trimmed V and J ends, which lost 1 base and 7 bases, there was a span of 13 bases. Germline lookup yields CDR1 SGHVS and CDR2 FNYEAQ. CDR3 sequence: CASSLVGAGSEAFF. As DNA, the CDR3 is TGTGCCAGCAGCTTAGTAGGGGCTGGGAGTGAAGCTTTCTTT.

This clonotype has ten or more counts. It is likely a read error, because the conserved phenylalanine at the end of the CDR3 is missing. The limits of the CDR3 on the DNA are not certain, so only TCRdb's listed CDR3 is given. The gene calls are TRBV7-2 and TRBJ2-7; the table's D gene call, TRBD1, was not cross checked with the DNA. From its first to its last residue, the CDR3 has 17 amino acids. Germline-derived CDR1 and CDR2 are SGHTA and FQGNSA. The CDR3 loop reads CASSSPQGFRYGYTFGS.

V usage is TRBV7-2 and J usage is TRBJ2-7; TRBD2 is a possible D gene (5 bases). The DNA end favors TRBJ2-1, so the J call may be wrong. The CDR3 extends over 14 amino acids. CDR1 and CDR2 (germline): SGHTA, FQGNSA. CDR3 nucleotide sequence: TGTGCCAGCAGCTTAGCCGCGGGCGCTAATGAGCAGTTCTTC. It is translated as CASSLAAGANEQFF.

Ten or more counts support this clonotype. The chain carries TRBV6-4 and TRBJ2-1; D unresolved. Trimming took off 0 bases at V and 0 bases at J, with 6 bases between the two ends. The CDR3 is made up of 15 amino acids. Per the germline V gene, CDR1 is MRHNA and CDR2 is SNTAGT. DNA of the CDR3: TGTGCCAGCAGTGACTCACCCGACTCCTACAATGAGCAGTTCTTC. This sequence encodes CASSDSPDSYNEQFF.

At least ten counts were recorded for this clonotype. A read error may be the cause here, since a much bigger clone is one base away. This sequence joins TRBV6-6 and TRBJ2-5; D unclear. V shed 0 bases and J shed 11 bases, with 19 bases lying between them. The V gene's germline CDR1 is MNHNY and CDR2 SVGAGI (reference sequence). The CDR3 loop spans 15 amino acids. In DNA, the CDR3 is TGTGCCAGCAGTTACTCGAGCGTCCCGTACAATGAGCAGTACTTC. The encoded protein is CASSYSSVPYNEQYF.

In its sample, this clonotype is medium-sized. The chain joins TRBV11-3 to TRBJ2-5; D is possibly TRBD1 (6 bases). Trimming cost V 5 bases and J 4 bases, with 14 bases left between them. CDR3 size: 14 residues. CDR1 and CDR2 from the germline V gene are SGHNT and YENEEA. The chain's CDR3 is CASSPAGVGETQYF. The CDR3 nucleotides read TGTGCCAGCAGCCCAGCAGGGGTGGGAGAGACCCAGTACTTC.

Many counts were recorded for this clonotype. This rearrangement joins TRBV20-1 to TRBJ1-2; tentative D call: TRBD1 (5 bases). The length of the CDR3 is 13 residues. CDR1 is DFQATT, CDR2 SNEGSKA, per germline (reference sequence). V lost 6 bases to trimming and J lost 8 bases, with 19 bases between them. The CDR3 nucleotides read TGCAGTGCCGCTAGGGGCAGGGTCGACGGCTACACCTTC. Amino acids: CSAARGRVDGYTF.

Comment on this clonotype: Sequence at one end of the junction differs from germline and may be a read error. V gene TRBV7-7 combines with J gene TRBJ2-1; 11 nucleotides agree with TRBD2. This CDR3 spans 15 amino acids. In germline, CDR1 is SSHAT, CDR2 FNYEAQ (reference sequence). The CDR3, as DNA: TGTGCCAGCAGCATAGGGACTAGCGGAGTTAATGAGCAGTCCTTC. It translates to CASSIGTSGVNEQSF.

This clonotype was seen only a few times. The chain carries TRBV7-6 and TRBJ2-1; 7 nucleotides match TRBD2. The CDR3 consists of 16 residues. From germline, CDR1 is SGHVS and CDR2 FNYEAQ. V shed 5 bases, J shed 2 bases, and the junction held 9 bases outside the gene matches. CDR3 DNA sequence: TGTGCCAGCAGCCCCGCCTCTAGCGGAACCTACAATGAGCAGTTCTTC. Amino acids: CASSPASSGTYNEQFF. Supplemented by reference TRBV7-6 and TRBJ2-1, the full variable domain reads GAGVSQSPRYKVTKRGQDVALRCDPISGHVSLYWYRQALGQGPEFLTYFNYEAQQDKSGLPNDRFSAERPEGSISTLTIQRTEQRDSAMYRCASSPASSGTYNEQFFGPGTRLTVL.

In its sample, this clonotype was seen a few times. This sequence joins TRBV7-9 and TRBJ2-5; 11 bases align to TRBD2. V lost 3 bases to trimming and J lost 2 bases; unmatched junction nucleotides: 8. The CDR3 is made up of 17 amino acids. The germline CDR1 and CDR2 sequences are SEHNR and FQNEAQ (reference sequence). CDR3 DNA: TGTGCCAGCAGCTTTTCCATCGGGACTAGCGGACAAGAGACCCAGTACTTC. It is translated as CASSFSIGTSGQETQYF.

The sample holds a few counts of this clonotype. The chain couples TRBV7-6 to TRBJ2-1, with TRBD2 matching 8 bases. Germline CDR1 reads SGHVS; CDR2 reads FNYEAQ. CDR3 length: 15 residues. The ends lost 5 bases at V and 7 bases at J; junction bases unmatched: 10. CDR3 bases: TGTGCCAGCAGCCCGGCAGCGGGAGTTGGGAATGAGCAGTTCTTC. It yields the protein CASSPAAGVGNEQFF.

The chain links TRBV19 to TRBJ2-7; 9 nucleotides match TRBD2. Germline lookup yields CDR1 LNHDA and CDR2 SQIVND (reference sequence). The CDR3 loop spans 15 amino acids. The J segment lost 6 bases and the V segment lost 6 bases, leaving 12 bases of the junction unmatched. The CDR3 DNA reads TGTGCCAGTAGAAACCACTCCGGACTAGCGCGCGAGCAGTACTTC. Translation gives CASRNHSGLAREQYF.

This clonotype was counted between two and nine times. The CDR3 region is CASSIGHYNEQFF. CDR3 sequence (DNA): TGTGCCAGCAGCATAGGACACTACAATGAGCAGTTCTTC. V gene TRBV7-2 combines with J gene TRBJ2-5, with D possibly TRBD1 on 5 matching bases. Matching the DNA end better, TRBJ2-1 makes the J call doubtful. The CDR3 is 13 amino acids. Germline values: CDR1 SGHTA, CDR2 FQGNSA.

Only one count was recorded for this clonotype. The rearrangement uses TRBV7-2 and TRBJ2-5; 9 nucleotides match TRBD1. With the DNA end fitting TRBJ2-7 better, the J assignment may be wrong. Germline V gives CDR1 SGHTA, CDR2 FQGNSA. This CDR3 has 14 amino acids. The CDR3 loop reads CASSSGQGLGEQYF. The DNA of the CDR3 is TGTGCCAGCAGCTCGGGACAGGGATTGGGCGAGCAGTACTTC.